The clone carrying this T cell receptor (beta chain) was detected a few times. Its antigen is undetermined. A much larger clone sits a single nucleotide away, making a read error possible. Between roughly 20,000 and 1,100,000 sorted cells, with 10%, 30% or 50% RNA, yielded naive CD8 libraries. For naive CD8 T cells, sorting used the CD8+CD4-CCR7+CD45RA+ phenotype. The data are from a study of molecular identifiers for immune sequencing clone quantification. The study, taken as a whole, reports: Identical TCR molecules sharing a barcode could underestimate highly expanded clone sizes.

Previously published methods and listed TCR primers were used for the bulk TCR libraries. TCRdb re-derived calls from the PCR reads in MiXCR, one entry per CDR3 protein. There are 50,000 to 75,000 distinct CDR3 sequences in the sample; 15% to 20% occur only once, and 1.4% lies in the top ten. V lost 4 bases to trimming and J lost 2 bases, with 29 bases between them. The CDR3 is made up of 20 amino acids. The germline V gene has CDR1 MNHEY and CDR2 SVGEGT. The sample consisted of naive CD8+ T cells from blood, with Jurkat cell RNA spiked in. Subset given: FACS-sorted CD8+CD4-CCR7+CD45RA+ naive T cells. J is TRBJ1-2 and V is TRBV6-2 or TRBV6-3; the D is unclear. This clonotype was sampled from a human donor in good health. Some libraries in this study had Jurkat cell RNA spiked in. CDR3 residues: CASSWAHHIRIGLENYGYTF. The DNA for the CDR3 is TGTGCCAGCAGTTGGGCCCATCATATTCGAATCGGACTTGAGAACTATGGCTACACCTTC.